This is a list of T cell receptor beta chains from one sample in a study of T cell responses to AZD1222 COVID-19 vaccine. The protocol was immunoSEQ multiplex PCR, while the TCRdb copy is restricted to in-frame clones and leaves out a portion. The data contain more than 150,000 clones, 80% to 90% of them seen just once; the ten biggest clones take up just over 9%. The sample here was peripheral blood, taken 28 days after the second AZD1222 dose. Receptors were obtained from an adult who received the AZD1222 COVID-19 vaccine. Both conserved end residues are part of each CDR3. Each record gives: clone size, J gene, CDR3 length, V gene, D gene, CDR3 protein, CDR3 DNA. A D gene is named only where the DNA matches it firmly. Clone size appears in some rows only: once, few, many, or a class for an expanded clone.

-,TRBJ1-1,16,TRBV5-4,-,CASSRQVTPANTEAFF,TGTGCCAGCAGCCGACAGGTGACCCCGGCGAACACTGAAGCTTTCTTT
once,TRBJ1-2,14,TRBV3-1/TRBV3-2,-,CASSPKTTGSGYTF,TGTGCCAGCAGCCCTAAGACCACAGGGAGCGGCTACACCTTC
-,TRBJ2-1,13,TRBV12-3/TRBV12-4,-,CASSTRSVNEQFF,TGTGCCAGCAGCACTAGATCGGTCAATGAGCAGTTCTTC
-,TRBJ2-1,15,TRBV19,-,CASRSDRSSYNEQFF,TGTGCCAGTAGATCTGACAGGAGCTCCTACAATGAGCAGTTCTTC
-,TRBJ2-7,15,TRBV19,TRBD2,CASSMERGSSYEQYF,TGTGCCAGTAGTATGGAGCGGGGATCGTCCTACGAGCAGTACTTC
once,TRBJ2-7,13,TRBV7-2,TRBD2,CASSFSGIYEQYF,TGTGCCAGCAGCTTTAGCGGGATATACGAGCAGTACTTC
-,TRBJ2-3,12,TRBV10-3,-,CAISEGTDTQYF,TGTGCCATCAGTGAAGGCACAGATACGCAGTATTTT
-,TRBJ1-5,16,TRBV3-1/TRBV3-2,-,CASSQGVGGRNQPQHF,TGTGCCAGCAGCCAAGGGGTCGGGGGGCGGAATCAGCCCCAGCATTTT
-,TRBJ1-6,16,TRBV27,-,CASSSPARGIYSPLHF,TGTGCCAGCAGTTCCCCCGCGAGGGGGATTTATTCACCCCTCCACTTT
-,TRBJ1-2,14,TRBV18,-,CASSPPAGIYGYTF,TGTGCCAGCTCACCCCCGGCAGGGATCTATGGCTACACCTTC
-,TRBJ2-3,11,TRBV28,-,CASSYTTSQYF,TGTGCCAGCAGTTACACCACGTCGCAGTATTTT
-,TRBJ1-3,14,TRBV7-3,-,CASSPRTDGNTIYF,TGTGCCAGCAGCCCCCGGACGGATGGAAACACCATATATTTT
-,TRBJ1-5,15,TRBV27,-,CASSPQGLNNQPQHF,TGTGCCAGCAGTCCCCAAGGGCTAAACAATCAGCCCCAGCATTTT
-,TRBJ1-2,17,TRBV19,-,CASSIDLGGQSSHGYTF,TGTGCCAGTAGTATAGATCTTGGCGGACAGTCAAGCCATGGCTACACCTTC
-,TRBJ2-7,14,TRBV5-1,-,CASSPSTGTYEQYF,TGCGCCAGCAGTCCATCAACCGGTACCTACGAGCAGTACTTC
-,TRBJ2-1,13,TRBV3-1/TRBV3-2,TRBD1,CASSATGGLGQFF,TGTGCCAGCAGCGCGACAGGGGGCCTCGGGCAGTTCTTC
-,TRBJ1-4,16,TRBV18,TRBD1,CASSPQGAGTDEKLFF,TGTGCCAGCTCACCCCAGGGGGCAGGGACTGATGAAAAACTGTTTTTT
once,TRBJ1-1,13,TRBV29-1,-,CSVLGQLNTEAFF,TGCAGCGTTTTAGGACAGTTGAACACTGAAGCTTTCTTT
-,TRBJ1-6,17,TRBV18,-,CASSPRSAIPGGSPLHF,TGTGCCAGCTCACCACGGAGCGCCATCCCGGGCGGTTCACCCCTCCACTTT
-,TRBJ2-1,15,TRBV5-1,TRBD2,CASSLGQLASNEQFF,TGCGCCAGCAGCTTGGGACAACTAGCGAGCAATGAGCAGTTCTTC
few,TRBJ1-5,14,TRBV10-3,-,CAIGTVYSNQPQHF,TGTGCCATCGGGACCGTTTATAGCAATCAGCCCCAGCATTTT
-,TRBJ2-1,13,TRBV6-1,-,CAGTSLGQREQFF,TGTGCCGGCACTTCTTTGGGGCAAAGGGAGCAGTTCTTC
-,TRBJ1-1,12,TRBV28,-,CASSPLGLGAFF,TGTGCCAGCAGTCCCCTGGGCCTGGGAGCTTTCTTT
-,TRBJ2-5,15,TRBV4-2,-,CASSRALAGGETQYF,TGTGCCAGCAGCCGCGCCTTGGCGGGCGGGGAGACCCAGTACTTC
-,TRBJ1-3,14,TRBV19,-,CASKEDLWGNTIYF,TGTGCCAGTAAGGAGGATCTTTGGGGAAACACCATATATTTT
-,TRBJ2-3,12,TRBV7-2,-,CASSTGSDTQYF,TGTGCCAGCAGCACAGGGTCGGATACGCAGTATTTT
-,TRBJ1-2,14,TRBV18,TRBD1,CASSYKQGTGGYTF,TGTGCCAGCTCCTACAAACAGGGGACGGGCGGCTACACCTTC
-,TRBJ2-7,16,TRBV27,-,CARRLCGGPHSYEQYF,TGTGCCAGGAGACTCTGTGGGGGTCCACACTCCTACGAGCAGTACTTC
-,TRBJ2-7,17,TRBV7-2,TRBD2,CASSIGYAPSGRYEQYF,TGTGCCAGCAGCATCGGATATGCGCCTAGCGGGAGGTACGAGCAGTACTTC
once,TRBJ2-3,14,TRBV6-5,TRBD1,CAALEEGGADTQYF,TGTGCCGCCTTGGAGGAAGGGGGCGCAGATACGCAGTATTTT
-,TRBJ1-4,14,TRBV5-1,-,CASSPRATNEKLFF,TGCGCCAGCAGTCCCCGAGCAACTAATGAAAAACTGTTTTTT
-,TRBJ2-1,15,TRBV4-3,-,CASSQSPGRYNEQFF,TGCGCCAGCAGCCAATCCCCCGGCAGGTACAATGAGCAGTTCTTC
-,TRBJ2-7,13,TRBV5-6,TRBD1,CASSADRVREQYF,TGTGCCAGCAGCGCGGACAGGGTTCGCGAGCAGTACTTC
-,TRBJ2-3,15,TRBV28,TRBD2,CASSASGTSTDTQYF,TGTGCCAGCAGTGCTAGCGGAACTAGCACAGATACGCAGTATTTT
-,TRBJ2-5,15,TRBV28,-,CASSLPASRIETQYF,TGTGCCAGCAGTTTACCGGCTAGCAGGATTGAGACCCAGTACTTC
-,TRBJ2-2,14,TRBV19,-,CASSQGAGVGELFF,TGTGCCAGTTCCCAGGGGGCGGGAGTCGGGGAGCTGTTTTTT
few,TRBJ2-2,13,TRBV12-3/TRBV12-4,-,CASSLQSTGELFF,TGTGCCAGCAGTTTACAAAGCACCGGGGAGCTGTTTTTT
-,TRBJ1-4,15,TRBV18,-,CASSLSGTENEKLFF,TGTGCCAGCTCTCTCTCCGGGACGGAAAATGAAAAACTGTTTTTT
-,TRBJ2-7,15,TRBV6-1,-,CASSDRDEGSYEQYF,TGTGCCAGCAGTGACCGGGACGAGGGCTCCTACGAGCAGTACTTC
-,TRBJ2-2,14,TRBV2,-,CASRDSPSTGELFF,TGTGCCAGCAGGGACTCCCCGAGCACCGGGGAGCTGTTTTTT
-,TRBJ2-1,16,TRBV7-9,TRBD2,CASSSNGLAKYNEQFF,TGTGCCAGCAGCTCTAATGGACTAGCGAAGTACAATGAGCAGTTCTTC
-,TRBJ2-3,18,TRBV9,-,CASSEGALQDGHVDTQYF,TGTGCCAGCAGCGAAGGGGCTCTCCAGGATGGGCACGTCGATACGCAGTATTTT
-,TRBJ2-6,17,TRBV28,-,CASSFPGRPSGANVLTF,TGTGCCAGCAGTTTCCCGGGACGCCCCTCTGGGGCCAACGTCCTGACTTTC
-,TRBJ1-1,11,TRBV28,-,CASSQETEAFF,TGTGCCAGCAGTCAAGAGACTGAAGCTTTCTTT
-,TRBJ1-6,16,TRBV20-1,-,CSASRPRSSYNSPLHF,TGCAGTGCTAGTAGGCCCAGGAGCTCCTATAATTCACCCCTCCACTTT
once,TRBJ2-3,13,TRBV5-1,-,CASSQAGTDTQYF,TGCGCCAGCAGCCAGGCGGGCACAGATACGCAGTATTTT
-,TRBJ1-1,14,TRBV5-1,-,CASSFGTLGSEAFF,TGCGCCAGCAGCTTTGGGACCCTGGGCTCTGAAGCTTTCTTT
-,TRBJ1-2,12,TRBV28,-,CASSFGGGGYTF,TGTGCCAGCAGTTTCGGGGGAGGAGGCTACACCTTC
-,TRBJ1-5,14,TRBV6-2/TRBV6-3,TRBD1,CASSQTGKRQPQHF,TGTGCCAGCAGCCAGACAGGGAAGAGACAGCCCCAGCATTTT
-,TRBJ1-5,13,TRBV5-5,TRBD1,CASSLAGGQPQHF,TGTGCCAGCAGCTTGGCAGGGGGCCAGCCCCAGCATTTT
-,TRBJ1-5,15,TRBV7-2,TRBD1,CASSPGQGRNQPQHF,TGTGCCAGCAGCCCGGGACAGGGACGCAATCAGCCCCAGCATTTT